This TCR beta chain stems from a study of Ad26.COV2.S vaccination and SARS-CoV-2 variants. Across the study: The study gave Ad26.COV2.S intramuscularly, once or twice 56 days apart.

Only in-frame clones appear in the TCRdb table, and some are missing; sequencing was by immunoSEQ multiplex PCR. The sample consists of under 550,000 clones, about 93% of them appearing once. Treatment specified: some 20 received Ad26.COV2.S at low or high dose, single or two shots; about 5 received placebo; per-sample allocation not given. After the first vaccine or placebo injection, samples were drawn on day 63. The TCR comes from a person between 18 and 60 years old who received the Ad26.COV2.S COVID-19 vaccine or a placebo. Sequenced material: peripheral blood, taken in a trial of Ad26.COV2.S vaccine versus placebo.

DNA for the CDR3: TGTGCCAGTACAAGGGGGGTAGACAATGAGCAGTTCTTC. Its translation: CASTRGVDNEQFF. This sequence joins TRBV19 and TRBJ2-1; D tentatively fits TRBD1 or TRBD2 (6 bases each). V lost 7 bases and J 5 bases, leaving 12 bases between the germline ends. CDR3 length: 13 residues. Germline assignment: CDR1 LNHDA and CDR2 SQIVND (reference sequence). The variable domain in full, with the rest retrieved from reference TRBV19 and TRBJ2-1, is DGGITQSPKYLFRKEGQNVTLSCEQNLNHDAMYWYRQDPGQGLRLIYYSQIVNDFQKGDIAEGYSVSREKKESFPLTVTSAQKNPTAFYLCASTRGVDNEQFFGPGTRLTVL.